A single T cell receptor beta chain is shown here with its context. The protocol was immunoSEQ multiplex PCR, while the TCRdb copy is restricted to in-frame clones and leaves out a portion. The table shows about 270,000 clones, with around nine tenths occurring only once. The data derive from a study of blood T cell repertoires in COVID-19. Overall study context: PBMCs, B-cell-depleted T cells, or T cells provided the cDNA or gDNA that made up the material.

This clonotype was obtained from a man aged 40-49 years who had recovered from COVID-19. The sample comprised peripheral blood.

For the CDR3, the DNA is TGCGCCAGCAGTGTTCGGACAGGGGCATACAATGAGCAGTTCTTC. It specifies CASSVRTGAYNEQFF. The V call is TRBV10-1, the J call TRBJ2-1; 9 bases are a match to TRBD1. There are 15 residues in the CDR3. Losses at the gene ends were 4 bases for V and 4 bases for J; bases not matched to a gene: 5. CDR1 WNHNN and CDR2 SYGVQD come from the germline V gene (reference sequence).